This entry features one TCR beta chain sequence. These data are taken from a study of technical replicates of blood from a handful of donors. Germline V CDR1 and CDR2: ENHRY, SYGVKD. The trim removed 8 bases at V and 4 bases at J, leaving 8 bases unmatched. This CDR3 has 15 residues. The method was immunoSEQ multiplex PCR; TCRdb's version includes in-frame clones alone and lacks a portion of them. This sample has 50,000 to 70,000 clones, with about 94% found just once. The rearrangement uses TRBV10-3 and TRBJ2-7; TRBD2 matches 13 bases. What was sequenced was PBMCs. The source of this sequence is a human donor in good health. Some clones in this sample may be carry-over from other donors' samples. DNA for the CDR3: TGTGCCATCTCCGGAGGACTAGCGGGAGTGTACGAGCAGTACTTC. It is translated as CAISGGLAGVYEQYF.